This TCR beta chain was observed in a study of blood T cell repertoires in COVID-19. Turning to the study itself: The United States, Italy and Spain provided the acute and convalescent COVID-19 samples. From T cells, B-cell-depleted T cells, or PBMCs came the material, which was cDNA or gDNA.

The junction had 6 bases not matched to a gene; V was cut back by 3 bases and J by 7 bases. Looked up from germline, CDR1 is MGHRA and CDR2 is YSYEKL. The CDR3 runs 13 residues. Seattle patient enrollment occurred during active infection, with longitudinal follow-up thereafter. Profiling relied on immunoSEQ multiplex PCR, and the TCRdb table lists in-frame clones only, not all of them. The table shows 200,000 to 250,000 clones, with approximately 78% occurring only once. The TCR sequence derives from a woman in her 70s with COVID-19, enrolled during active disease. The V call is TRBV4-1, the J call TRBJ2-7, with 7 bases identical to TRBD2. The sample taken for sequencing was peripheral blood. The CDR3, as DNA: TGCGCCAGCAGCCAGATGGGGGGGTGGGAGCAGTACTTC. Its translation is CASSQMGGWEQYF.